This TCR beta chain originates from a study of T cells in Graves' hyperthyroidism and ophthalmopathy. RNA transcripts were the template for amplifying TCR beta CDR3 regions. The TCR CDR3 was amplified in a first-round RT-PCR using the HTBI primer set. TCRdb re-called the multiplex PCR reads through MiXCR, storing one row per CDR3 protein. The data hold about 400,000 distinct CDR3 sequences, with less than 20% observed a single time. Many counts were recorded for this clonotype. CDR3 length equals 14 residues. In germline, CDR1 is DFQATT, CDR2 SNEGSKA (reference sequence). Deletions cut 6 bases from V and 3 bases from J, with 16 bases between.

V is TRBV20-1 and J is TRBJ2-3, with TRBD2 as a possible D gene (5 bases). Input material: blood. The sequence was obtained from a woman between 18 and 29 years old with Graves' hyperthyroidism that later progressed to Graves' ophthalmopathy. Written as DNA, the CDR3 is TGCAGTGCCCCTACTGGACTGGTTACAGATACGCAGTATTTT. It yields the protein CSAPTGLVTDTQYF.